A selection of T cell receptor beta chains follows, all from one sample in a study of T cells in Graves' hyperthyroidism and ophthalmopathy. TCRdb re-called the multiplex PCR reads through MiXCR, storing one row per CDR3 protein. Of around 380,000 distinct CDR3 sequences in the sample, approximately 13% were seen once. The material sequenced was blood. These receptors were taken from a man under 40 with Graves' hyperthyroidism that later progressed to Graves' ophthalmopathy. The CDR3 runs from the conserved cysteine through the conserved F or W. D genes are given only for firm matches. Size is omitted from some rows. Given values are once, few, many or a class for expanded clones.

size: many; J: TRBJ1-1; D: .; length: 14; V: TRBV11-2; CDR3: CASKGVRRYTEAFF; DNA: TGTGCCAGTAAAGGGGTCCGGAGGTACACTGAAGCTTTCTTT
size: many; J: TRBJ2-7; D: .; length: 15; V: TRBV27; CDR3: CASSLSARSAYEQYF; DNA: TGTGCCAGCAGTTTATCCGCGAGGTCAGCCTACGAGCAGTACTTC
size: .; J: TRBJ2-2; D: .; length: 14; V: TRBV18; CDR3: CASPTGTDTGELFF; DNA: TGTGCCAGCCCCACCGGGACGGACACCGGGGAGCTGTTTTTT
size: few; J: TRBJ2-6; D: .; length: 17; V: TRBV10-3; CDR3: CAISESSGGPGANVLTF; DNA: TGTGCCATCAGTGAGTCGAGTGGGGGTCCTGGGGCCAACGTCCTGACTTTC
size: many; J: TRBJ2-3; D: .; length: 13; V: TRBV12-5; CDR3: CASGLPGTDTQYF; DNA: TGTGCTAGTGGCTTACCGGGCACAGATACGCAGTATTTT
size: few; J: TRBJ1-2; D: .; length: 15; V: TRBV11-2; CDR3: CASSLDRAEGYGYTF; DNA: TGTGCCAGCAGCTTAGATCGGGCAGAAGGCTATGGCTACACCTTC
size: .; J: TRBJ2-1; D: TRBD1; length: 12; V: TRBV20-1; CDR3: CSARTGWNEQFF; DNA: TGCAGTGCCAGGACAGGGTGGAATGAGCAGTTCTTC
size: few; J: TRBJ1-2; D: .; length: 12; V: TRBV18; CDR3: CASSPRAEGYTF; DNA: TGTGCCAGCTCACCACGGGCAGAGGGCTACACCTTC
size: .; J: TRBJ1-1; D: TRBD1; length: 15; V: TRBV19; CDR3: CASSMKRQGDGEAFF; DNA: TGTGCCAGTAGTATGAAACGACAGGGAGATGGTGAAGCTTTCTTT
size: many; J: TRBJ2-3; D: .; length: 15; V: TRBV28; CDR3: CASSLPGVSTDTQYF; DNA: TGTGCCAGCAGTTTACCAGGAGTTAGCACAGATACGCAGTATTTT
size: .; J: TRBJ2-7; D: .; length: 13; V: TRBV5-1; CDR3: CASSLKVYSEQYF; DNA: TGCGCCAGCAGCTTGAAGGTATATTCCGAGCAGTACTTC
size: .; J: TRBJ1-2; D: .; length: 12; V: TRBV30; CDR3: CAAGGAVGGYTF; DNA: TGTGCCGCGGGGGGAGCGGTGGGCGGCTACACCTTC
size: many; J: TRBJ2-7; D: .; length: 14; V: TRBV7-9; CDR3: CASSRTGGIDEQYF; DNA: TGTGCCAGCAGCCGAACGGGGGGCATTGACGAGCAGTACTTC
size: .; J: TRBJ2-2; D: .; length: 14; V: TRBV4-1; CDR3: CASSQVGFTGELFF; DNA: TGCGCCAGCAGCCAAGTGGGTTTCACCGGGGAGCTGTTTTTT
size: .; J: TRBJ2-7; D: .; length: 13; V: TRBV28; CDR3: CASLDGTSYEQYF; DNA: TGTGCCAGCTTGGACGGGACCTCCTACGAGCAGTACTTC
size: few; J: TRBJ2-7; D: TRBD2; length: 18; V: TRBV6-1; CDR3: CASRAPPGLAGGLHEQYF; DNA: TGTGCCAGCAGAGCGCCTCCGGGACTAGCGGGGGGGCTCCACGAGCAGTACTTC
size: few; J: TRBJ2-7; D: .; length: 15; V: TRBV11-3; CDR3: CASSLEAGASYEQYF; DNA: TGTGCCAGCAGCTTAGAAGCGGGTGCCTCCTACGAGCAGTACTTC
size: many; J: TRBJ2-3; D: TRBD2; length: 16; V: TRBV20-1; CDR3: CSARAPPSGGTDTQYF; DNA: TGCAGTGCTAGAGCGCCCCCTAGCGGGGGCACAGATACGCAGTATTTT
size: few; J: TRBJ1-1; D: .; length: 15; V: TRBV18; CDR3: CASSPPAGMNTEAFF; DNA: TGTGCCAGCTCACCACCCGCAGGTATGAACACTGAAGCTTTCTTT
size: many; J: TRBJ2-7; D: .; length: 12; V: TRBV11-2; CDR3: CASSLANYEQYF; DNA: TGTGCCAGCAGCTTAGCGAACTACGAGCAGTACTTC
size: many; J: TRBJ1-6; D: .; length: 15; V: TRBV28; CDR3: CASSPGGSYNSPLHF; DNA: TGTGCCAGCAGTCCCGGAGGATCCTATAATTCACCCCTCCACTTT
size: many; J: TRBJ1-1; D: .; length: 12; V: TRBV30; CDR3: CAWIEGGTEAFF; DNA: TGTGCCTGGATTGAGGGGGGCACTGAAGCTTTCTTT
size: many; J: TRBJ2-5; D: .; length: 16; V: TRBV27; CDR3: CASSLFPGLQGETQYF; DNA: TGTGCCAGCAGTCTCTTTCCGGGACTTCAGGGGGAGACCCAGTACTTC
size: few; J: TRBJ1-1; D: .; length: 13; V: TRBV20-1; CDR3: CSAPRGGGTEAFF; DNA: TGCAGTGCTCCCCGAGGGGGGGGCACTGAAGCTTTCTTT
size: many; J: TRBJ2-7; D: .; length: 17; V: TRBV6-1; CDR3: CASSEAQRQGGSYEQYF; DNA: TGTGCCAGCAGTGAAGCGCAAAGGCAGGGAGGATCCTACGAGCAGTACTTC
size: many; J: TRBJ1-4; D: .; length: 16; V: TRBV27; CDR3: CASSSLWGGTNEKLFF; DNA: TGTGCCAGCAGTTCCCTGTGGGGGGGCACTAATGAAAAACTGTTTTTT
size: many; J: TRBJ1-2; D: .; length: 14; V: TRBV12-3/TRBV12-4; CDR3: CASSLGDRPGGYTF; DNA: TGTGCCAGCAGTTTGGGTGACAGGCCGGGTGGCTACACCTTC
size: .; J: TRBJ2-7; D: TRBD1; length: 15; V: TRBV6-5; CDR3: CASSYGDRGGGEQYF; DNA: TGTGCCAGCAGTTACGGCGACAGGGGGGGGGGGGAGCAGTACTTC
size: .; J: TRBJ1-1; D: .; length: 13; V: TRBV7-6; CDR3: CASSRHGSTEAFF; DNA: TGTGCCAGCAGCAGACACGGGAGCACTGAAGCTTTCTTT
size: many; J: TRBJ2-7; D: TRBD2; length: 15; V: TRBV20-1; CDR3: CSARVPAGNSYEQYF; DNA: TGCAGTGCTAGAGTCCCAGCGGGGAACTCCTACGAGCAGTACTTC
size: .; J: TRBJ2-3; D: .; length: 15; V: TRBV5-5; CDR3: CASSSSVAGADTQYF; DNA: TGTGCCAGCAGCTCATCGGTTGCAGGGGCAGATACGCAGTATTTT
size: .; J: TRBJ1-5; D: TRBD1; length: 23; V: TRBV5-7; CDR3: CASSLAREGGREGLLLCNQPQHF; DNA: TGTGCCAGCAGCTTGGCCAGGGAAGGGGGCCGCGAGGGGCTGCTTCTATGCAATCAGCCCCAGCATTTT
size: many; J: TRBJ1-4; D: TRBD1; length: 15; V: TRBV12-3/TRBV12-4; CDR3: CASSWWTGGDEKLFF; DNA: TGTGCCAGCAGTTGGTGGACAGGGGGGGATGAAAAACTGTTTTTT
size: .; J: TRBJ2-1; D: TRBD1; length: 18; V: TRBV11-2; CDR3: CASSIEPGTGITYNEQFF; DNA: TGTGCCAGCAGCATCGAACCGGGGACAGGGATTACCTACAATGAGCAGTTCTTC
size: .; J: TRBJ1-1; D: .; length: 10; V: TRBV6-1; CDR3: CASSDTLAFF; DNA: TGTGCCAGCAGCGACACCTTAGCTTTCTTT
size: few; J: TRBJ2-1; D: TRBD1; length: 17; V: TRBV28; CDR3: CASSTHPGTGGGGEQFF; DNA: TGTGCCAGCAGTACACACCCCGGGACAGGGGGTGGTGGTGAGCAGTTCTTC
size: many; J: TRBJ2-2; D: .; length: 15; V: TRBV11-3; CDR3: CASSLVGGDTGELFF; DNA: TGTGCCAGCAGCTTAGTAGGGGGGGACACCGGGGAGCTGTTTTTT
size: many; J: TRBJ2-1; D: .; length: 18; V: TRBV28; CDR3: CASSSITTLLQPYNEQFF; DNA: TGTGCCAGCAGCTCTATCACGACCCTACTTCAGCCCTACAATGAGCAGTTCTTC
size: .; J: TRBJ1-4; D: TRBD1; length: 13; V: TRBV5-1; CDR3: CASSLGTDEKLFF; DNA: TGCGCCAGCAGCCTCGGGACAGACGAAAAACTGTTTTTT
size: .; J: TRBJ2-3; D: TRBD2; length: 15; V: TRBV13; CDR3: CASSPPGGEPDTQYF; DNA: TGTGCCAGCAGCCCTCCCGGGGGGGAACCAGATACGCAGTATTTT
size: .; J: TRBJ2-2; D: TRBD1; length: 18; V: TRBV5-4; CDR3: CASSLGGPGQGRSGELFF; DNA: TGTGCCAGCAGCTTGGGAGGCCCGGGACAGGGCCGGTCAGGGGAGCTGTTTTTT
size: .; J: TRBJ2-2; D: TRBD1; length: 15; V: TRBV5-5; CDR3: CASRLGQGAVGELFF; DNA: TGTGCCAGCAGACTGGGACAGGGGGCGGTCGGGGAGCTGTTTTTT
size: .; J: TRBJ1-4; D: .; length: 13; V: TRBV27; CDR3: CAGSFRGGEKLFF; DNA: TGTGCCGGCAGTTTTCGGGGAGGTGAAAAACTGTTTTTT
size: many; J: TRBJ2-7; D: TRBD1; length: 14; V: TRBV4-1; CDR3: CASSHRDRWYEQYF; DNA: TGCGCCAGCAGCCACCGGGACAGGTGGTACGAGCAGTACTTC
size: many; J: TRBJ1-1; D: .; length: 14; V: TRBV2; CDR3: CASSEVWDTKRAFF; DNA: TGTGCCAGCAGTGAAGTGTGGGACACAAAAAGAGCTTTCTTT
size: .; J: TRBJ2-3; D: TRBD2; length: 15; V: TRBV12-3/TRBV12-4; CDR3: CASIPSGGARDTQYF; DNA: TGTGCCAGCATTCCCAGCGGGGGGGCCAGGGATACGCAGTATTTT
size: many; J: TRBJ1-1; D: TRBD1; length: 15; V: TRBV7-8; CDR3: CASSLVRQGGPEAFF; DNA: TGTGCCAGCAGCTTAGTAAGACAGGGTGGCCCTGAAGCTTTCTTT
size: .; J: TRBJ2-5; D: TRBD2; length: 13; V: TRBV20-1; CDR3: CSAPSGAQETQYF; DNA: TGCAGTGCCCCGAGCGGGGCCCAAGAGACCCAGTACTTC
size: .; J: TRBJ1-4; D: .; length: 13; V: TRBV19; CDR3: CATQQPFNEKLFF; DNA: TGTGCCACCCAGCAGCCCTTCAATGAAAAACTGTTTTTT
size: few; J: TRBJ1-4; D: .; length: 16; V: TRBV5-1; CDR3: CASSPRQDLRGEKLFF; DNA: TGCGCCAGCAGCCCGCGACAGGATCTAAGGGGGGAAAAACTGTTTTTT
size: many; J: TRBJ1-2; D: .; length: 11; V: TRBV28; CDR3: CASSLHYGYTF; DNA: TGTGCCAGCAGTTTACACTATGGCTACACCTTC